These 14 T cell receptor beta chains share one sample of origin, sequenced in a study of shared clonotypes between healthy human individuals. TCRdb keeps only in-frame clones here, not all; method: immunoSEQ multiplex PCR. Here the sample spans 450,000 to 500,000 clones, roughly 80% being singletons. Sequenced sample: PBMCs. These receptors all come from a woman aged 40 to 49 in good health. Some clones in this sample may be carry-over from other donors' samples.

The count of this clone is one. Because the CDR3's place on the DNA is in doubt, the DNA is left out and the CDR3 is given as listed by TCRdb. The chain links TRBV28 to TRBJ2-2; the listed D gene, TRBD2, was not tested against the DNA. The CDR3 is 15 residues long, counting both termini. Germline V CDR1 and CDR2: MDHEN, SYDVKM. CDR3 loop: CASSTSAAGAGELFF.

As for this clone: A read error likely explains this, since a far larger clone differs by one base. The identical CDR3 is also encoded by other nucleotide sequences in the sample. V and J are TRBV14 and TRBJ2-3; no clear D. V lost 1 base to trimming and J lost 6 bases, with 11 bases between them. Germline V gene data show CDR1 as SGHDN and CDR2 as FVKESK. The CDR3 extends over 14 amino acids. The CDR3 reads CASSQALNLDTQYF. The CDR3 DNA reads TGTGCCAGCAGCCAAGCACTGAATCTCGATACGCAGTATTTT.

The table lists this clone with many counts. The V call is TRBV2, the J call TRBJ2-7; TRBD1 matches 12 bases. J lost 6 bases, V lost 2 bases, and 5 bases had no gene match. The germline V gene encodes CDR1 SNHLY and CDR2 FYNNEI. The CDR3 is 15 residues long. CDR3 sequence: CASSEWDRGLVEQYF. The CDR3 coding sequence is TGTGCCAGCAGTGAATGGGACAGGGGGCTAGTCGAGCAGTACTTC. Drawing the rest from reference TRBV2 and TRBJ2-7, the complete variable domain is EPEVTQTPSHQVTQMGQEVILRCVPISNHLYFYWYRQILGQKVEFLVSFYNNEISEKSEIFDDQFSVERPDGSNFTLKIRSTKLEDSAMYFCASSEWDRGLVEQYFGPGTRLTVT.

The chain uses TRBV5-1 and TRBJ2-5, with unresolved D. The closer fit of TRBJ2-7 to the DNA end suggests the J call may be wrong. The germline V gene has CDR1 SGHRS and CDR2 YFSETQ. The CDR3 covers 13 residues. This CDR3 reads CASSSGLRGEQYF. CDR3 in DNA: TGCGCCAGCAGCTCCGGGCTCCGAGGCGAGCAGTACTTC.

This rearrangement joins TRBV15 to TRBJ2-7; D remains ambiguous. The CDR3 runs 18 residues. V was pared by 0 bases and J by 0 bases, with 18 bases between. Germline CDR1 and CDR2: LNHNV and YYDKDF (reference sequence). For the CDR3, the DNA is TGTGCCACCAGCAGAGATCTTCCCGCGGTGGCCCGCTCCTACGAGCAGTACTTC. This encodes CATSRDLPAVARSYEQYF.

The rearrangement uses TRBV10-3 and TRBJ2-2; D gene uncertain. Trimming removed 3 bases from V and 2 bases from J, with 7 bases in between. The CDR3 covers 14 residues. The germline CDR1 and CDR2 sequences are ENHRY and SYGVKD. The DNA of the CDR3 is TGTGCCATCAGTGATGCCGGAAACACCGGGGAGCTGTTTTTT. It translates to CAISDAGNTGELFF.

As DNA, the CDR3 is TGTGCCAGGGGCTCCCCCCCAGATACGCAGTATTTT. Protein: CARGSPPDTQYF. The V gene is TRBV2, the J gene TRBJ2-3, with D hard to call. This CDR3 is built from 12 residues. Germline V gene lookup returns CDR1 SNHLY and CDR2 FYNNEI. V was shortened by 9 bases and J by 4 bases, with 11 bases between the two germline ends.

The CDR3 DNA reads TGTGCCAGCAGCTTAGTGTCCCATGGCTACACCTTC. Amino acid sequence: CASSLVSHGYTF. The chain has TRBV7-2 and TRBJ1-2; D gene uncertain. Looked up from germline, CDR1 is SGHTA and CDR2 is FQGNSA. The CDR3 has 12 residues. The V gene lost 1 base and the J gene lost 6 bases, with 6 bases spanning the gap.

CDR3 region: CASSLVAGVNYGYTF. Written as DNA, the CDR3 is TGTGCCAGCAGCTTAGTGGCAGGGGTGAACTATGGCTACACCTTC. The chain joins TRBV11-2 to TRBJ1-2, with D perhaps TRBD1 (6 bases). Trimming stripped 1 base from V and 2 bases from J, with 11 bases between. CDR3 length: 15 amino acids. Germline-derived CDR1 and CDR2 are SGHAT and FQNNGV.

This clone was seen a few times. The chain has TRBV7-2 and TRBJ2-7; 7 nucleotides match TRBD1. The CDR3 length is 14 residues. CDR1 and CDR2 from the germline V gene are SGHTA and FQGNSA. V dropped 1 base and J dropped 5; count of bases not matched to a gene: 5. As DNA, the CDR3 is TGTGCCAGCAGCTTAGATACAGGGGCAAACGAGCAGTACTTC. It translates to CASSLDTGANEQYF.

This clone showed up just a few times. Other DNA sequences within the sample encode an identical CDR3. The V gene is TRBV20-1, the J gene TRBJ2-7; no reliable D call. The germline CDR1 and CDR2 sequences are DFQATT and SNEGSKA (reference sequence). The CDR3 has 10 residues. Trimming stripped 6 bases from V and 10 bases from J, with 13 bases between. The CDR3, as DNA: TGCAGTGCAGGGCGCCCCGGTCAGTACTTC. This gives the protein CSAGRPGQYF.

This clone was counted only a few times. In nucleotides, the CDR3 is TGTGCCAGCAGCCCGGGACTAGCGGGAGTCTTGGCCGGGGAGCTGTTTTTT. Translation: CASSPGLAGVLAGELFF. The chain joins TRBV5-8 to TRBJ2-2, with TRBD2 matching 14 bases. Germline V gene lookup returns CDR1 SGHTS and CDR2 YDEGEE. V was pared by 4 bases and J by 6 bases, with 8 bases of the junction left unmatched. The CDR3 runs 17 residues.

This sequence joins TRBV9 and TRBJ2-1; D is possibly TRBD1 (6 bases). Trimming removed 6 bases at V and 0 bases at J, with 16 bases between. The CDR3 is 16 residues long. The germline V gene has CDR1 SGDLS and CDR2 YYNGEE. CDR3 region: CASNYGDIPSYNEQFF. The CDR3 DNA is TGTGCCAGCAACTATGGGGACATACCCTCCTACAATGAGCAGTTCTTC.

J is TRBJ1-1 and V is TRBV9; the D is unclear. The germline V gene encodes CDR1 SGDLS and CDR2 YYNGEE. The CDR3 loop spans 14 amino acids. The V gene lost 0 bases and the J gene lost 1 base, with 7 bases spanning the gap. The CDR3 DNA reads as TGTGCCAGCAGCGTAGGTTTTGCGAACACTGAAGCTTTCTTT. Amino acids: CASSVGFANTEAFF.